The 15 T cell receptor beta chains reported below all come from one sample, sequenced in a study of blood T cell repertoires in COVID-19. Produced via immunoSEQ multiplex PCR; TCRdb's table is partial and in-frame only. The sample yields 60,000 to 65,000 clones, 83% seen once. Source material: peripheral blood. These receptors were taken from a man between 50 and 59 years old with COVID-19, enrolled during active disease.

This chain links TRBV19 with TRBJ2-3; TRBD1 agrees at 7 bases. Germline V gene lookup returns CDR1 LNHDA and CDR2 SQIVND (reference sequence). Trimming removed 1 base from V and 9 bases from J; junction bases left unmatched: 1. The CDR3 runs to 12 residues. The CDR3, as DNA: TGTGCCAGTAGTATAGGACAGGGAACGCAGTATTTT. Translation gives CASSIGQGTQYF.

The chain joins TRBV9 to TRBJ2-7; the D gene is possibly TRBD2 (6 bases). Deletions cut 4 bases from V and 7 bases from J, with 15 bases between. The CDR3 sequence is 13 residues long. Germline lookup yields CDR1 SGDLS and CDR2 YYNGEE. The CDR3 protein is CASSPLSRGEQYF. The DNA for the CDR3 is TGTGCCAGCAGCCCTTTAAGCCGGGGGGAGCAGTACTTC.

The chain links TRBV30 to TRBJ1-3; no firm D call. Deletions cut 0 bases from V and 5 bases from J, with 8 bases between. The CDR3 runs 13 residues. Looked up from germline, CDR1 is GTSNPN and CDR2 is SVGIG (reference sequence). CDR3 bases: TGTGCCTGGAGTGTAACAGACAGAAACACCATATATTTT. Protein: CAWSVTDRNTIYF. Based on the CDR3 plus reference TRBV30 and TRBJ1-3, the full variable domain is SQTIHQWPATLVQPVGSPLSLECTVEGTSNPNLYWYRQAAGRGLQLLFYSVGIGQISSEVPQNLSASRPQDRQFILSSKKLLLSDSGFYLCAWSVTDRNTIYFGEGSWLTVV.

The count of this clone is one. The chain is built from TRBV10-3 and TRBJ2-2; TRBD2 matches at 10 bases. Germline V gives CDR1 ENHRY, CDR2 SYGVKD. After removal of 3 bases from V and 9 bases from J, the junction contained 7 bases not matched to a gene. The CDR3 is made up of 15 amino acids. The CDR3, as DNA: TGTGCCATCAGTGATAGGGCTAGCGGGAGCCGGGAGCTGTTTTTT. It codes for CAISDRASGSRELFF.

The chain combines TRBV4-3 with TRBJ2-1; 9 nucleotides line up with TRBD2. This CDR3 is built from 15 residues. The germline V gene has CDR1 LGHNA and CDR2 YSLEER. The J segment lost 5 bases and the V segment lost 0 bases, leaving 2 bases of the junction unmatched. The CDR3 DNA follows: TGCGCCAGCAGCCAAGAAGCGGGAGGTCACAATGAGCAGTTCTTC. This gives the protein CASSQEAGGHNEQFF.

The chain is built from TRBV19 and TRBJ2-3, with 8 bases lining up with TRBD1. CDR1 is LNHDA, CDR2 SQIVND, per germline (reference sequence). Unmatched junction bases numbered 17, after V lost 6 bases and J lost 6 bases. There are 17 residues in the CDR3. The DNA of the CDR3 is TGTGCCAGTAGCAAACCCCCCCCAGGGGGCCATCGGGATACGCAGTATTTT. Translating it yields CASSKPPPGGHRDTQYF.

The CDR3 loop reads CASSRSDTQYF. The CDR3, as DNA: TGTGCCAGCAGCCGGTCAGATACGCAGTATTTT. The chain links TRBV7-9 to TRBJ2-3; D not resolved. Germline CDR1 reads SEHNR; CDR2 reads FQNEAQ (reference sequence). V lost 5 bases and J lost 4, with 4 bases in between. CDR3 length equals 11 residues.

The genes are TRBV9 and TRBJ2-5, with 8 bases fitting TRBD2. The CDR3 totals 17 residues. V was pared by 0 bases and J by 1 base, with 8 bases of the junction left unmatched. Per germline, CDR1 SGDLS and CDR2 YYNGEE. CDR3 protein: CASSVDPSGSLQETQYF. For the CDR3, the DNA is TGTGCCAGCAGCGTAGATCCGAGCGGGAGTCTCCAAGAGACCCAGTACTTC.

The CDR3: CAISEGQGWQPQHF. CDR3 nucleotide sequence: TGTGCCATCAGTGAGGGACAGGGGTGGCAGCCCCAGCATTTT. The V and J genes are TRBV10-3 and TRBJ1-5, with 9 bases lining up with TRBD1. This CDR3 region has 14 residues. The V gene's germline CDR1 is ENHRY and CDR2 SYGVKD. V lost 2 bases, J lost 7 bases, and 3 bases stayed unmatched.

The rearrangement links TRBV28 to TRBJ2-7, with 7 bases lining up with TRBD1. V dropped 6 bases and J dropped 2; count of bases not matched to a gene: 10. CDR1 and CDR2 (germline): MDHEN, SYDVKM. The CDR3 covers 15 residues. CDR3: CASRQGTVDPYEQYF. Here the CDR3 DNA reads TGTGCCAGCAGACAAGGGACAGTAGATCCCTACGAGCAGTACTTC.

This clone was observed a few times. The rearrangement links TRBV7-8 to TRBJ1-1; D is unclear. Trimming removed 2 bases at V and 14 bases at J, with 18 bases between. CDR3 size: 13 residues. CDR1 and CDR2 (germline): SGHVS, FQNEAQ. The CDR3 nucleotides are TGTGCCAGCAGCTTAACGGGGATTGGGTCCTTCTTCTTT. Its translation is CASSLTGIGSFFF.

The CDR3 DNA is TGTGCCAGCAGTGAAGGTGCGGGCGCCTACGAGCAGTACTTC. It codes for CASSEGAGAYEQYF. The chain combines TRBV6-1 with TRBJ2-7, with a tentative D call TRBD2 (5 bases). The CDR3 has 14 residues. V lost 1 base and J lost 2, with 9 bases in between. CDR1 and CDR2 (germline): MNHNS, SASEGT.

This clone was counted a single time. This chain joins TRBV2 and TRBJ1-5; D is uncertain. Germline assignment: CDR1 SNHLY and CDR2 FYNNEI. The CDR3 sequence is 13 residues long. V was trimmed by 6 bases and J by 9 bases, leaving 15 bases between them. Here the CDR3 DNA reads TGTGCCAGCAGGGTCGTGAGGGCTCTGCCCCAGCATTTT. Its translation: CASRVVRALPQHF.

The V gene is TRBV18, the J gene TRBJ2-1; 11 bases line up with TRBD2. Germline loops: CDR1 KGHSH, CDR2 LQKENI. V dropped 3 bases and J dropped 7; count of bases not matched to a gene: 2. The CDR3 has 14 residues. The CDR3 nucleotides are TGTGCCAGCTCACCTGGGACTAGCGGTAATGAGCAGTTCTTC. Amino acid sequence: CASSPGTSGNEQFF.

CDR3 region: CASRTGQGAYEQYF. CDR3 nucleotides: TGTGCCAGCAGAACCGGACAGGGGGCCTACGAGCAGTACTTC. The chain has TRBV6-6 and TRBJ2-7; 10 nucleotides align to TRBD1. V dropped 6 bases and J dropped 2; count of bases not matched to a gene: 4. Germline lookup yields CDR1 MNHNY and CDR2 SVGAGI (reference sequence). The CDR3 sequence is 14 residues long.